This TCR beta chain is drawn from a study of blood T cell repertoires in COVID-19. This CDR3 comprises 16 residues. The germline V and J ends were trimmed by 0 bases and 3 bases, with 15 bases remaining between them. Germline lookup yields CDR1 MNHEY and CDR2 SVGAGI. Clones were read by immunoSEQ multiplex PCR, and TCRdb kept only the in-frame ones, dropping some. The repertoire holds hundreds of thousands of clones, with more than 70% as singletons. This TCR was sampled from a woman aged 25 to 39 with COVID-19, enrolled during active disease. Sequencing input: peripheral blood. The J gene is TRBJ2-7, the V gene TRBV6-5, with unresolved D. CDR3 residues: CASSYSSDAVLYEQYF. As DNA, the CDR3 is TGTGCCAGCAGTTACTCCAGCGACGCGGTTCTCTACGAGCAGTACTTC.